This is a list of T cell receptor beta chains from one sample in a study of cytomegalovirus exposure and HLA in healthy donors. Only in-frame clones appear in the TCRdb table, and some are missing; sequencing was by immunoSEQ multiplex PCR. The repertoire has over 110,000 clones, over 65% of them found once; the top ten carry around 2.5%. Sequenced: PBMCs. Receptors were obtained from a male donor in good health and CMV-seronegative. Each CDR3 is given with its conserved first and last residue. Fields, in order: V gene, clone size, J gene, D gene, CDR3 DNA, CDR3 protein. A D gene is named only where the DNA matches it firmly. Size values are once, few and many counts, or a class for expanded clones, and some rows have none.

>TRBV5-6|-|TRBJ2-7|-
TGTGCCAGCAGCTTGGGGGAGTACGAGCAGTACTTC
CASSLGEYEQYF
>TRBV7-2|-|TRBJ2-5|-
TGTGCCAGCAGCTACACGGAGGGTTTGGGCCAAGAGACCCAGTACTTC
CASSYTEGLGQETQYF
>TRBV7-3|-|TRBJ2-3|TRBD1
TGTGCCAGCAGCTTGAGACAGGGCGATACGCAGTATTTT
CASSLRQGDTQYF
>TRBV4-2|-|TRBJ1-3|-
TGTGCCAGCAGCCCGGGGGACTCTGGAAACACCATATATTTT
CASSPGDSGNTIYF
>TRBV4-3|-|TRBJ1-3|-
TGCGCCAGCAGCCAAGAGGCGGGAGGAAACACCATATATTTT
CASSQEAGGNTIYF
>TRBV11-2|-|TRBJ2-1|-
TGTGCCAGCAGCTCATTCTACTCGCCACGGTACAATGAGCAGTTCTTC
CASSSFYSPRYNEQFF
>TRBV10-3|-|TRBJ1-1|TRBD1
TGTGCCATCAGGATGGACAGGGGGCCCACTGAAGCTTTCTTT
CAIRMDRGPTEAFF
>TRBV27|-|TRBJ2-7|-
TGTGCCAGCAGCTGCTTAGGGGGGGACTGCGTCTCCTACGAGCAGTACTTC
CASSCLGGDCVSYEQYF
>TRBV5-1|-|TRBJ2-7|TRBD2
TGCGCCAGCAGCTTCCGTTCTAGCGGGAGCTACGAGCAGTACTTC
CASSFRSSGSYEQYF
>TRBV19|-|TRBJ2-1|TRBD1
TGTGCCAGTAGTTGGCGGTATGTTGGGACAGAGGGGTACAATGAGCAGTTCTTC
CASSWRYVGTEGYNEQFF
>TRBV30|-|TRBJ2-4|TRBD2
TGTGCCTGGACCATGGGGGCTAGCGGGAGGGACATTCAGTACTTC
CAWTMGASGRDIQYF
>TRBV28|-|TRBJ1-2|-
TGTGCCAGCAGTTTATCAGGCTATGGCTACACCTTC
CASSLSGYGYTF
>TRBV23-1|-|TRBJ2-3|-
TGCGCCAGCAGTCAATTGATGTGGGTGCTGGGACTCCAAACAGATACGCAGTATTTT
CASSQLMWVLGLQTDTQYF
>TRBV6-5|-|TRBJ2-2|TRBD1
TGTGCCAGCAGTTACCACGGACAGGGTAGGACCGGGGAGCTGTTTTTT
CASSYHGQGRTGELFF
>TRBV7-7|-|TRBJ2-3|-
TGTGCTAGCAGCCCCGCTGGGGGGGGCGGTACGCAGTATTTT
CASSPAGGGGTQYF
>TRBV5-1|few|TRBJ2-7|-
TGCGCCAGCAGCTTGTCCCCGACAGCCAGCGAGCAGTACTTC
CASSLSPTASEQYF
>TRBV27|-|TRBJ2-5|-
TGTGCCAGCTCCTCGAATAGGGGTGAAGAGCAGTACTTC
CASSSNRGEEQYF
>TRBV6-5|once|TRBJ1-2|TRBD1
TGTGCCAGCAGACGCGACAGGGGCCCTAACTATGGCTACACCTTC
CASRRDRGPNYGYTF